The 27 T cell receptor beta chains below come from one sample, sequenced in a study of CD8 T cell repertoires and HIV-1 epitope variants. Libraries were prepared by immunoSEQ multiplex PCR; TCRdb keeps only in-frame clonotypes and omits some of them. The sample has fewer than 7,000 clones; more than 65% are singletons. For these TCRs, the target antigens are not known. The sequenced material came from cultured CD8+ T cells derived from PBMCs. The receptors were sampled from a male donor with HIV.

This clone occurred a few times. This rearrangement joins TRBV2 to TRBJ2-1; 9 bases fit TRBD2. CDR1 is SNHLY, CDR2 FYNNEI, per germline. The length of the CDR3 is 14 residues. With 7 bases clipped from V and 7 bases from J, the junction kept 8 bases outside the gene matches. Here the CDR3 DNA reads TGTGCCAGCATTCTAGCGGGACCGTATAATGAGCAGTTCTTC. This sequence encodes CASILAGPYNEQFF.

The CDR3 DNA reads TGTGCCGCGAGGCAGGGGGTCACCGGGGAGCTGTTTTTT. It translates to CAARQGVTGELFF. V gene TRBV28 combines with J gene TRBJ2-2; 7 nucleotides line up with TRBD1. The CDR3 spans 13 residues. Looked up from germline, CDR1 is MDHEN and CDR2 is SYDVKM. Unmatched junction bases numbered 7, after V lost 11 bases and J lost 4 bases.

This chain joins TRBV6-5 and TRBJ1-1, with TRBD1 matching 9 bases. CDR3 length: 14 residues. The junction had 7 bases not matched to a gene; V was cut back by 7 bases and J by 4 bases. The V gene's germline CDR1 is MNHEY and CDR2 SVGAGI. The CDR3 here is CASTETGGGTEAFF. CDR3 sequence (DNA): TGTGCCAGCACCGAAACAGGGGGCGGCACTGAAGCTTTCTTT.

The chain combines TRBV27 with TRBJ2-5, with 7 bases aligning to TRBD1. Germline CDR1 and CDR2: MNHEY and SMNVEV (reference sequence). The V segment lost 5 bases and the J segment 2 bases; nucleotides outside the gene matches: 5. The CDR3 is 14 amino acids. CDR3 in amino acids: CASSIRQGQETQYF. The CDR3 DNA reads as TGTGCCAGCAGTATTAGACAGGGTCAAGAGACCCAGTACTTC.

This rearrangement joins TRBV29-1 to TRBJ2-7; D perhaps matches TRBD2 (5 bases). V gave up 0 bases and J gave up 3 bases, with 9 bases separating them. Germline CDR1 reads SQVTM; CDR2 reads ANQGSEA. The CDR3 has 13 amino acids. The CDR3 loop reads CSVEEAGHYEQYF. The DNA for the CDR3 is TGCAGCGTTGAAGAGGCGGGCCACTACGAGCAGTACTTC.

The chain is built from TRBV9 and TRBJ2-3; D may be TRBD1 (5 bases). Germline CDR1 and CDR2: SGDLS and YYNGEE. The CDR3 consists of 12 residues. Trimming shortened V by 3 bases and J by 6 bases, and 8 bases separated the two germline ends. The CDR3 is CASSASGDTQYF. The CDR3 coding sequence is TGTGCCAGCAGCGCTTCAGGGGATACGCAGTATTTT.

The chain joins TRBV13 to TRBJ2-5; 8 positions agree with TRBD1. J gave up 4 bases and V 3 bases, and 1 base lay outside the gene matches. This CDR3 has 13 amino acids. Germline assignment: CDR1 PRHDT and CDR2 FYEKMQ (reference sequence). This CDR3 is CASSLGTGETQYF. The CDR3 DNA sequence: TGTGCCAGCAGCTTGGGGACAGGAGAGACCCAGTACTTC.

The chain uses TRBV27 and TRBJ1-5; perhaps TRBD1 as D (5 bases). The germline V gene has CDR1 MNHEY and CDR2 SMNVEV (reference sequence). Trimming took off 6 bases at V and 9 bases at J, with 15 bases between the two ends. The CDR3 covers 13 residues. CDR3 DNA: TGTGCCAGCAGCCCCCAGTACGGGGCGCCCCAGCATTTT. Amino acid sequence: CASSPQYGAPQHF.

Written as DNA, the CDR3 is TGTGCCAGCAGTTACTCCTACCGAGAATGGGTCTACGAGCAGTACTTC. Residues: CASSYSYREWVYEQYF. This chain joins TRBV6-5 and TRBJ2-7; D gene ambiguous. Trimming shortened V by 0 bases and J by 3 bases, and 15 bases separated the two germline ends. This CDR3 spans 16 amino acids. Germline CDR1 and CDR2: MNHEY and SVGAGI.

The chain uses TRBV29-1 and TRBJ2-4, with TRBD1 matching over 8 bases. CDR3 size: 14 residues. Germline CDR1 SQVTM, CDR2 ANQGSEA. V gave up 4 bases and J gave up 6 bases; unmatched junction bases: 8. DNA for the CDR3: TGCAGCGTTGGCCCCAGGGGGCAGGGAAACATTCAGTACTTC. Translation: CSVGPRGQGNIQYF.

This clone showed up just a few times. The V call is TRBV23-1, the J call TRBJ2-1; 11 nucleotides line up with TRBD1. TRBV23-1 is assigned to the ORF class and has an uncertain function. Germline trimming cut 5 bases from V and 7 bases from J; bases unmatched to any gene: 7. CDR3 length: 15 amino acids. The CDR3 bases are TGCGCCAGCAGTAATCCGGACAGGGGGCAAAATGAGCAGTTCTTC. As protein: CASSNPDRGQNEQFF.

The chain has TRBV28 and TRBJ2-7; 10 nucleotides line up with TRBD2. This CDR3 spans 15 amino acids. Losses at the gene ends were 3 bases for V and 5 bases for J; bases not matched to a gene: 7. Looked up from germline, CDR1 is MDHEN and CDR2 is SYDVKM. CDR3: CASSFWASGGDEQYF. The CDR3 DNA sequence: TGTGCCAGCAGTTTCTGGGCTAGCGGGGGTGACGAGCAGTACTTC. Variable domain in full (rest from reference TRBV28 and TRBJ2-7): DVKVTQSSRYLVKRTGEKVFLECVQDMDHENMFWYRQDPGLGLRLIYFSYDVKMKEKGDIPEGYSVSREKKERFSLILESASTNQTSMYLCASSFWASGGDEQYFGPGTRLTVT.

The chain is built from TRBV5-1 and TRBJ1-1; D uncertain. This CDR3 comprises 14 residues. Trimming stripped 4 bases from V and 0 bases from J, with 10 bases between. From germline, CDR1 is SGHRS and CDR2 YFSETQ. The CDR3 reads CASSPDGVNTEAFF. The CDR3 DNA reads TGCGCCAGCAGCCCGGACGGGGTGAACACTGAAGCTTTCTTT.

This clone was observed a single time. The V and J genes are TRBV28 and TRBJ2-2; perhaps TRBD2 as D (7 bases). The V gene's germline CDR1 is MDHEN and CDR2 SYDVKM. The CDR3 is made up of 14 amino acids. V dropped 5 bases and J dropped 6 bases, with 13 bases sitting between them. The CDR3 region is CASSLEGGAGELFF. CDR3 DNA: TGTGCCAGCAGTCTAGAGGGGGGGGCCGGGGAGCTGTTTTTT.

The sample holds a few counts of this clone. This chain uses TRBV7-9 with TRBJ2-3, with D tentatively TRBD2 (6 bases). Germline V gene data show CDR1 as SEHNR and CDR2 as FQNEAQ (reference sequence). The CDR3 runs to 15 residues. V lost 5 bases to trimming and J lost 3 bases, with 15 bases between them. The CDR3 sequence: CASSARDSATDTQYF. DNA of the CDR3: TGTGCCAGCAGCGCTCGGGACTCGGCGACAGATACGCAGTATTTT.

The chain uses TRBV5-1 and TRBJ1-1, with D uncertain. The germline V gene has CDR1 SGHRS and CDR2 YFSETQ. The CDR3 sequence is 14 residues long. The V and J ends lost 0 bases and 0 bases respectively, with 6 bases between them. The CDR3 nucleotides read TGCGCCAGCAGCTTGGTCAGCATGAACACTGAAGCTTTCTTT. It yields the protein CASSLVSMNTEAFF. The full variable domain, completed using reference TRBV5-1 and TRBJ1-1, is KAGVTQTPRYLIKTRGQQVTLSCSPISGHRSVSWYQQTPGQGLQFLFEYFSETQRNKGNFPGRFSGRQFSNSRSEMNVSTLELGDSALYLCASSLVSMNTEAFFGQGTRLTVV.

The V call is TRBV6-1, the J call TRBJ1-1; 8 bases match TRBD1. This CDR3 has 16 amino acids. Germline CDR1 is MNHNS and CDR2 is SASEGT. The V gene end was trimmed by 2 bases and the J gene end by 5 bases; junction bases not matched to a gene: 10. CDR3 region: CASSESPGQARTEAFF. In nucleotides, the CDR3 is TGTGCCAGCAGTGAATCCCCGGGACAGGCCCGAACTGAAGCTTTCTTT.

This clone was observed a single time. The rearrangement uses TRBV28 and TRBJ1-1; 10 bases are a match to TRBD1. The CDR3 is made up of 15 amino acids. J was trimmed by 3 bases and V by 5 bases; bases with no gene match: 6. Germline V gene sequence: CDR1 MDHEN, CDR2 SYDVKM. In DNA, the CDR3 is TGTGCCAGCAGTCCGATAGGACAGGGGGACACTGAAGCTTTCTTT. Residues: CASSPIGQGDTEAFF. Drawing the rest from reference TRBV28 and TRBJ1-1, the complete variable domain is DVKVTQSSRYLVKRTGEKVFLECVQDMDHENMFWYRQDPGLGLRLIYFSYDVKMKEKGDIPEGYSVSREKKERFSLILESASTNQTSMYLCASSPIGQGDTEAFFGQGTRLTVV.

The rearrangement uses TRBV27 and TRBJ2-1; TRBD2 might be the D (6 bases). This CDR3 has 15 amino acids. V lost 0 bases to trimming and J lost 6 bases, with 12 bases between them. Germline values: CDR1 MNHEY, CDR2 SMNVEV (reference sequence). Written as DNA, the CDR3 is TGTGCCAGCAGTTTATCATCCTCCGGGGGCAATGAGCAGTTCTTC. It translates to CASSLSSSGGNEQFF.

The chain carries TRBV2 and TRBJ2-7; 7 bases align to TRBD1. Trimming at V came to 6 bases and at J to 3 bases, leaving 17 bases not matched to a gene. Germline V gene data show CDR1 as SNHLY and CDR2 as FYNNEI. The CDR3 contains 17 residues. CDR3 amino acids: CASSGDTGTALDYEQYF. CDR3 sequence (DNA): TGTGCCAGCAGCGGAGATACCGGGACAGCGTTGGACTACGAGCAGTACTTC.

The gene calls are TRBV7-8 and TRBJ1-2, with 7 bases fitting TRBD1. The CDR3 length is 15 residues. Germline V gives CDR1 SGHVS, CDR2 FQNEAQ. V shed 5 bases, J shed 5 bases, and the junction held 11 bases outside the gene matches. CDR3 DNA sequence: TGTGCCAGCAGCGACGGACAGGTATCGCCGTATGGCTACACCTTC. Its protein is CASSDGQVSPYGYTF.

CDR3 nucleotides: TGTGCCAGCAGGCTAGCGGGAGAAGGTGAGCAGTTCTTC. This sequence encodes CASRLAGEGEQFF. The gene calls are TRBV14 and TRBJ2-1; 10 bases are a match to TRBD2. The CDR3 covers 13 residues. The J segment lost 9 bases and the V segment lost 6 bases, leaving 5 bases of the junction unmatched. Germline-derived CDR1 and CDR2 are SGHDN and FVKESK. The variable domain in full, with the rest retrieved from reference TRBV14 and TRBJ2-1, is EAGVTQFPSHSVIEKGQTVTLRCDPISGHDNLYWYRRVMGKEIKFLLHFVKESKQDESGMPNNRFLAERTGGTYSTLKVQPAELEDSGVYFCASRLAGEGEQFFGPGTRLTVL.

As DNA, the CDR3 is TGTGCCAGCAGCTTCACAGATACGCAGTATTTT. It codes for CASSFTDTQYF. The chain links TRBV13 to TRBJ2-3; D unclear. CDR3 size: 11 residues. The germline V and J ends were trimmed by 3 bases and 2 bases, with 0 bases remaining between them. Germline loops: CDR1 PRHDT, CDR2 FYEKMQ (reference sequence).

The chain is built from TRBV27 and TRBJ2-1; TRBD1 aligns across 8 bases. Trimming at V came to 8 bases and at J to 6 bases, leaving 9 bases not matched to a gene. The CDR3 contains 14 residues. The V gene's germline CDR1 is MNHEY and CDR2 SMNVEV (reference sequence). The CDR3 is CASRTGFPLNEQFF. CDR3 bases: TGTGCCAGCCGGACAGGGTTTCCGCTCAATGAGCAGTTCTTC.

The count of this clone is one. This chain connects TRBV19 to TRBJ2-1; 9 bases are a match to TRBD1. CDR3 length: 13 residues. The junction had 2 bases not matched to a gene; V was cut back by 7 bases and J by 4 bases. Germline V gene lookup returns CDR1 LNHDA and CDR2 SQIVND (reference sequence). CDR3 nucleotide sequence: TGTGCCAGTAACAGGGGGCTGTACAATGAGCAGTTCTTC. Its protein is CASNRGLYNEQFF.

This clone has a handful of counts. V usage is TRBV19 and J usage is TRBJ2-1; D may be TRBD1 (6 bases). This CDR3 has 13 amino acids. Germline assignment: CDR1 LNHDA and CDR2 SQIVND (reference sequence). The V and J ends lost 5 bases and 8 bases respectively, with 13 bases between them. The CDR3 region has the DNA TGTGCCAGTAGTCCCTCAGGGGTCCATGAGCAGTTCTTC. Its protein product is CASSPSGVHEQFF.

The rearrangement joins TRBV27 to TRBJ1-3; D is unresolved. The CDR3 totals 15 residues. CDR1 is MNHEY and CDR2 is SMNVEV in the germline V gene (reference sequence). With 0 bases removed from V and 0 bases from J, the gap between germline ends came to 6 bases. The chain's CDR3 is CASSLSGSSGNTIYF. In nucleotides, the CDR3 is TGTGCCAGCAGTTTATCAGGGAGCTCTGGAAACACCATATATTTT.